Listed here are 5 T cell receptor beta chains from one sample, sequenced in a study of T cell clonality in common variable immunodeficiency. Their antigens are not known. TCRdb's table, derived via immunoSEQ multiplex PCR, lists solely in-frame clones and lacks some. The record shows approximately 20,000 clones for this sample, with no singletons present. Findings and caveats of the study: Reportedly, TCR beta sequences from common variable immunodeficiency showed fewer deletions and N-nucleotide insertions.

The specimen was peripheral blood mononuclear cells. Receptors were obtained from a human donor with common variable immunodeficiency.

This clone was seen ten or more times. The read is 3 residues too short to cover the CDR3 end, so that end is filled in from the germline J gene. The chain is built from TRBV20-1 and TRBJ1-4; perhaps TRBD1 as D (6 bases). With 2 bases removed from V and 0 bases from J, the gap between germline ends came to 7 bases. Germline V gives CDR1 DFQATT, CDR2 SNEGSKA (reference sequence). This CDR3 spans 14 amino acids. This chain's CDR3 is CSARRTATNEKLFF. The DNA read from the CDR3 is TGCAGTGCTAGAAGGACAGCAACTAATGAAAAA.

To note about this clone: The CDR3 extends 3 residues past the end of the read, so its final part is completed from the germline J gene. The rearrangement uses TRBV7-9 and TRBJ2-7, with unresolved D. The CDR3 has 14 amino acids. The germline V gene encodes CDR1 SEHNR and CDR2 FQNEAQ (reference sequence). V was shortened by 1 base and J by 2 bases, with 9 bases between the two germline ends. The DNA read from the CDR3 is TGTGCCAGCAGCTTAGGCAGAAAACCCTACGAG. It is translated as CASSLGRKPYE. The CDR3, in full, reads CASSLGRKPYEQYF.

A note on this clone: The read ends 3 residues early relative to the CDR3; the germline J gene fills the gap. V and J are TRBV6-2 or TRBV6-3 and TRBJ2-1; a weak D match, TRBD1 (7 bases). Looked up from germline, CDR1 is MNHEY and CDR2 is SVGEGT. The ends were cut back, 8 bases at V and 7 bases at J, with 24 bases in the middle. The CDR3 consists of 16 residues. CDR3 residues: CASLRGTLKGGNEQFF. The CDR3 DNA, read in part, is TGTGCCAGCCTCAGGGGGACCCTAAAGGGGGGTAATGAG.

This clone was detected many times. One junction end does not reproduce the germline sequence, and a read error may be involved. The read ends 3 residues before the CDR3 terminus; that terminus is restored from the germline J gene. The chain recombines TRBV6-2 or TRBV6-3 with TRBJ2-5; TRBD1 matches 9 bases. Germline values: CDR1 MNHEY, CDR2 SVGEGT. There are 13 residues in the CDR3. CDR3 DNA, as far as it was read: TGTGCCAGCACTTACGGACAGGGGGAGACC. Its protein product is CASTYGQGET. The entire CDR3 protein reads CASTYGQGETQYF.

As regards this clone: The DNA ends 3 residues before the CDR3 does, and the rest of the CDR3 is filled in from the germline J gene. This chain links TRBV7-2 with TRBJ2-4; D uncertain. Per the germline V gene, CDR1 is SGHTA and CDR2 is FQGNSA. This CDR3 has 12 residues. The part of the CDR3 DNA that was read is TGTGCCAGCAGCTTAGAGTTGCGCGTT. This codes for CASSLELRV. The full CDR3 reads CASSLELRVQYF.